This passage covers 8 T cell receptor beta chains from one sample sequenced in a study of blood T cells in healthy people across ages. For the second PCR, which ran for about 6 to 11 cycles, a sample-barcoded 5' primer and a J-beta primer mix were used. Each CDR3 protein gets one entry after TCRdb re-called the 5' RACE reads with MiXCR. The table lists about 1,400,000 distinct CDR3 sequences, approximately 59% of them singletons. Sequencing was performed on blood. These TCRs come from a man aged 18 to 30 in good health.

A note on this clonotype: At one boundary the junction diverges from the germline segment, which might be a read error. The J gene is TRBJ1-1, the V gene TRBV5-1, with D perhaps TRBD1 (6 bases). Germline CDR1 reads SGHRS; CDR2 reads YFSETQ. CDR3 length: 14 residues. The CDR3 reads CASSLSSGDTEAFF. For the CDR3, the DNA is TGTGCCAGCAGTTTATCGTCAGGGGACACTGAAGCTTTCTTT.

V usage is TRBV20-1 and J usage is TRBJ2-5; 7 bases map to TRBD1. V lost 6 bases to trimming and J lost 11 bases; unmatched junction nucleotides: 15. CDR3 length: 13 amino acids. Germline lookup yields CDR1 DFQATT and CDR2 SNEGSKA (reference sequence). CDR3 DNA sequence: TGCAGTGCCGACCTATCGACAGGGAGTGAGCAGTACTTC. It is translated as CSADLSTGSEQYF.

The gene calls are TRBV3-1 and TRBJ2-5, with D possibly being TRBD2 (5 bases). The assigned J gene may be wrong: the sequence end matches TRBJ2-7 better. Germline values: CDR1 LGHDT, CDR2 YNNKEL (reference sequence). This CDR3 has 12 amino acids. The CDR3 is CASSHLGVEQYF. The CDR3 DNA follows: TGTGCCAGCAGCCACCTCGGGGTCGAGCAGTACTTC.

The chain uses TRBV12-3 or TRBV12-4 and TRBJ2-5; 12 bases are shared with TRBD2. The CDR3 loop spans 15 amino acids. V was pared by 6 bases and J by 4 bases, with 6 bases of the junction left unmatched. The CDR3 spells CASRGGLAGLETQYF. The CDR3 coding sequence is TGTGCCAGCAGGGGAGGACTAGCGGGACTAGAGACCCAGTACTTC.

V and J are TRBV11-2 and TRBJ2-7, with TRBD2 as a possible D gene (5 bases). This CDR3 is built from 15 residues. V shed 0 bases and J shed 4 bases, with 13 bases lying between them. Germline CDR1 reads SGHAT; CDR2 reads FQNNGV. Here the CDR3 reads CASSLDSLRVYEQYF. In nucleotides, the CDR3 is TGTGCCAGCAGCTTAGATTCTCTGAGGGTTTACGAGCAGTACTTC.

This clonotype has a handful of counts. The chain has TRBV20-1 and TRBJ2-1, with D perhaps assigned TRBD1 or TRBD2 (6 bases each). V was shortened by 6 bases and J by 6 bases, with 21 bases between the two germline ends. This CDR3 contains 15 residues. Germline V gives CDR1 DFQATT, CDR2 SNEGSKA (reference sequence). CDR3 protein: CSAPRLGGGINEQFF. As DNA, the CDR3 is TGCAGTGCCCCCAGGCTCGGGGGCGGCATCAATGAGCAGTTCTTC.

J is TRBJ1-2 and V is TRBV3-1, with D possibly being TRBD1 (5 bases). Germline-derived CDR1 and CDR2 are LGHDT and YNNKEL (reference sequence). The CDR3 length is 13 residues. The V end was cut by 2 bases, the J end by 7 bases, with 11 bases between. CDR3: CASSQPRGGGYTF. The CDR3 DNA reads TGTGCCAGCAGCCAACCAAGGGGTGGTGGCTACACCTTC.

J is TRBJ2-7 and V is TRBV4-1; either TRBD1 or TRBD2 may supply D (5 bases each). The V end was cut by 1 base, the J end by 0 bases, with 10 bases between. Per the germline V gene, CDR1 is MGHRA and CDR2 is YSYEKL. CDR3 length: 15 amino acids. CDR3: CASSQGVGVSYEQYF. CDR3 bases: TGCGCCAGCAGCCAAGGGGTGGGGGTCTCCTACGAGCAGTACTTC.